Listed below are T cell receptor beta chains from one sample, sequenced in a study of OX40 agonist ivuxolimab in advanced cancers. The table came from immunoSEQ multiplex PCR; TCRdb's copy has only in-frame clones and leaves some out. The sample holds 75,000 to 100,000 clones, roughly four fifths seen once. The sequencing here drew on CD4+ or CD8+ T cells sorted from blood, taken in a trial of the OX40 agonist ivuxolimab. These receptors were obtained from an adult with an advanced solid tumor such as melanoma, head and neck, liver or kidney cancer. Both conserved end residues are part of each CDR3. Fields, in order: J gene, V gene, CDR3 protein.

j_call: TRBJ2-1; v_call: TRBV18; cdr3_aa: CASSPRASSMPYNEQFF
j_call: TRBJ1-1; v_call: TRBV30; cdr3_aa: CAWRTPGGGMNTEAFF
j_call: TRBJ1-1; v_call: TRBV7-8; cdr3_aa: CASSLAENTEAFF
j_call: TRBJ2-3; v_call: TRBV2; cdr3_aa: CASSEETDERGSTDTQYF
j_call: TRBJ1-5; v_call: TRBV7-9; cdr3_aa: CASSLVETDNNQPQHF
j_call: TRBJ2-2; v_call: TRBV7-3; cdr3_aa: CASSLTSGNTGELFF
j_call: TRBJ1-2; v_call: TRBV5-6; cdr3_aa: CASTLTGVGYTF
j_call: TRBJ2-2; v_call: TRBV6-5; cdr3_aa: CASSYAGELFF
j_call: TRBJ2-1; v_call: TRBV5-1; cdr3_aa: CASSLAEGLAYNEQFF
j_call: TRBJ1-5; v_call: TRBV7-6; cdr3_aa: CASSPGGGDNQPQHF
j_call: TRBJ1-1; v_call: TRBV6-1; cdr3_aa: CASSGQNMNTEAFF
j_call: TRBJ2-1; v_call: TRBV4-1; cdr3_aa: CASSQREVVGNEQFF
j_call: TRBJ2-1; v_call: TRBV6-5; cdr3_aa: CATSTSGYNEQFF
j_call: TRBJ1-5; v_call: TRBV7-9; cdr3_aa: CASSLAQGTPPQHF
j_call: NA; v_call: TRBV7-8; cdr3_aa: CASSFPEWDTDSEQYF
j_call: TRBJ2-1; v_call: TRBV5-4; cdr3_aa: CASSRTLADNEQFF
j_call: TRBJ1-6; v_call: TRBV6-6; cdr3_aa: CASLVGTRGGNSPLHF
j_call: TRBJ1-2; v_call: TRBV29-1; cdr3_aa: CSVGWQGYGYTF
j_call: TRBJ2-3; v_call: TRBV5-1; cdr3_aa: CASSLALAGVASSTDTQYF
j_call: TRBJ2-3; v_call: TRBV10-3; cdr3_aa: CAISASGATDTQYF
j_call: TRBJ2-7; v_call: TRBV11-1; cdr3_aa: CASSLVAGYEQYF
j_call: TRBJ1-6; v_call: TRBV30; cdr3_aa: CAWSLGPINSPLHF
j_call: TRBJ2-7; v_call: TRBV15; cdr3_aa: CATSRGRGRNEQYF
j_call: TRBJ2-7; v_call: TRBV19; cdr3_aa: CASSVDRNDEQYF
j_call: TRBJ2-2; v_call: TRBV18; cdr3_aa: CASSPPRVGGELFF
j_call: TRBJ2-5; v_call: TRBV2; cdr3_aa: CASSEAGGRETQYF
j_call: TRBJ2-7; v_call: TRBV5-6; cdr3_aa: CASSLGLAESYEQYF
j_call: TRBJ1-3; v_call: TRBV9; cdr3_aa: CASSPGNTIYF
j_call: TRBJ2-7; v_call: TRBV7-2; cdr3_aa: CASSLERTYEQYF
j_call: TRBJ1-4; v_call: TRBV7-2; cdr3_aa: CASSLEGRANEKLFF
j_call: TRBJ1-6; v_call: TRBV7-2; cdr3_aa: CASSPRQAISPLHF
j_call: TRBJ2-1; v_call: TRBV6-6; cdr3_aa: CASSYSGGTEQFF
j_call: TRBJ2-7; v_call: TRBV15; cdr3_aa: CATSPRQGAYEQYF
j_call: TRBJ1-2; v_call: TRBV2; cdr3_aa: CASSVQLTKYGYTF
j_call: TRBJ2-1; v_call: TRBV10-3; cdr3_aa: CAISEFREAEQFF
j_call: TRBJ1-5; v_call: TRBV7-2; cdr3_aa: CASSAPGGFHQPQHF
j_call: TRBJ1-1; v_call: TRBV5-8; cdr3_aa: CASSEPAVWTEAFF
j_call: TRBJ1-2; v_call: TRBV5-6; cdr3_aa: CASSLGQVGSNYGYTF
j_call: TRBJ1-1; v_call: TRBV7-9; cdr3_aa: CASSLQPSITEAFF
j_call: TRBJ2-7; v_call: TRBV30; cdr3_aa: CAWSVRGGGVYEQYF
j_call: TRBJ2-1; v_call: TRBV27; cdr3_aa: CASSLFRTNEQFF
j_call: NA; v_call: TRBV27; cdr3_aa: CASSLTPPGTNPYEQYF
j_call: TRBJ1-1; v_call: TRBV29-1; cdr3_aa: CSVAGQVRGAFF
j_call: TRBJ2-7; v_call: TRBV18; cdr3_aa: CASSQTDRGPYEQYF
j_call: TRBJ1-2; v_call: TRBV6-5; cdr3_aa: CASSYGTLGYGYTF
j_call: TRBJ1-4; v_call: TRBV2; cdr3_aa: CASSGTAEKLFF
j_call: TRBJ1-2; v_call: TRBV4-3; cdr3_aa: CASSQDRGYYGYTF
j_call: TRBJ1-2; v_call: TRBV11-2; cdr3_aa: CATYRDNGYTF
j_call: TRBJ2-1; v_call: TRBV5-1; cdr3_aa: CASRPWASGEDEQFF
j_call: TRBJ1-1; v_call: TRBV7-6; cdr3_aa: CASSLQLNTEAFF
j_call: TRBJ2-7; v_call: TRBV7-2; cdr3_aa: CASSAGGPWSYEQYF
j_call: TRBJ2-5; v_call: TRBV14; cdr3_aa: CASSQLGKREETQYF
j_call: TRBJ2-3; v_call: TRBV7-9; cdr3_aa: CASSLGGSGTDTQYF
j_call: TRBJ1-5; v_call: TRBV9; cdr3_aa: CASKLEQPQHF
j_call: TRBJ1-2; v_call: TRBV6-1; cdr3_aa: CASSETGYGYTF
j_call: TRBJ2-7; v_call: TRBV29-1; cdr3_aa: CSVDNRGAQYF